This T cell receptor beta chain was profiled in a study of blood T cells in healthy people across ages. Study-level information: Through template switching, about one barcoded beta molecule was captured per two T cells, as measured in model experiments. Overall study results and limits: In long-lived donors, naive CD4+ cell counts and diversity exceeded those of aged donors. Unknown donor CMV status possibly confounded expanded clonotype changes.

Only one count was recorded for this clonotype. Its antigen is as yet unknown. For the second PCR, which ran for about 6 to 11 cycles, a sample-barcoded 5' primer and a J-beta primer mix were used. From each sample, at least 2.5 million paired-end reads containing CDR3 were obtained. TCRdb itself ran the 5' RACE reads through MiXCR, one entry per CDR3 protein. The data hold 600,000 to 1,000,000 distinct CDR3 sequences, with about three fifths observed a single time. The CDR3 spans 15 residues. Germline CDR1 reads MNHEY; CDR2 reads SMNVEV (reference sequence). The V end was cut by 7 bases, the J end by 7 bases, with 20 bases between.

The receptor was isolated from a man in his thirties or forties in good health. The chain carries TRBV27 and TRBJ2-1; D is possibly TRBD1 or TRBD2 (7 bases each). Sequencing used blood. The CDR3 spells CASMRGTGEGNEQFF. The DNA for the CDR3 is TGTGCCAGCATGCGGGGAACAGGGGAGGGGAATGAGCAGTTCTTC.